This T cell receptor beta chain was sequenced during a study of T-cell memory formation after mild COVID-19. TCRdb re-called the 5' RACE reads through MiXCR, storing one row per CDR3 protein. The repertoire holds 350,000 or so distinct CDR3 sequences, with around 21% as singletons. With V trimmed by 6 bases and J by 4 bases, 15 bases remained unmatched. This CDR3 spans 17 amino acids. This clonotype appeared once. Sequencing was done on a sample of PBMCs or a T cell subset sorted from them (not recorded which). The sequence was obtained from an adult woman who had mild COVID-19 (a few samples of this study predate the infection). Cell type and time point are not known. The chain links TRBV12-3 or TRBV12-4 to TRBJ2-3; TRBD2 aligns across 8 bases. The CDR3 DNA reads TGTGCCAGCAGCCACCCGGTGATTAGCGGGGCCGCAGATACGCAGTATTTT. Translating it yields CASSHPVISGAADTQYF.